This T cell receptor beta chain came from a study of T cell repertoires in cytomegalovirus infection. The germline V gene encodes CDR1 MGHDK and CDR2 SYGVNS. The CDR3 length is 15 residues. The V and J ends lost 1 base and 1 base respectively, with 10 bases between them. Study-wide points: There were HLA-C-restricted CMV-specific TCR beta clonotypes dominating the ex vivo response.

TCRdb passed the reads through MiXCR, listing each CDR3 protein once. Of 200,000 or so distinct CDR3 sequences in the sample, roughly 27% are singletons; the top ten hold roughly 32%. This clonotype was observed a few times. The antigen is not known. Sequencing input: PBMCs. The gene calls are TRBV25-1 and TRBJ2-5; maybe TRBD2 (5 bases). The TCR comes from a human donor in good health (CMV status not recorded). Some clones in this sample may be carry-over from other donors' samples. CDR3 in DNA: TGTGCCAGCAGTGAATCCGTGGGAGCCCAAGAGACCCAGTACTTC. It is translated as CASSESVGAQETQYF.